This T cell receptor beta chain was retrieved from a study of memory CD4+ T cells and cytomegalovirus serostatus. Study results and limitations: CD4+ memory repertoires contained about two fifths of the 164 reported CMV TCRbeta sequences.

This CDR3 region has 17 residues. CDR1 is MDHEN, CDR2 SYDVKM, per germline. The ends were cut back, 5 bases at V and 7 bases at J, with 26 bases in the middle. Clones were sequenced by immunoSEQ multiplex PCR, and TCRdb holds only the in-frame ones, with some missing. The data contain 55,000 to 60,000 clones, about 81% of them singletons. The sort gate was single viable CD3+CD4+CD8-CD45RO+ cells for memory CD4+ T cells. Positive selection with CD4 microbeads enriched total CD4+ T cells. This clone was observed a single time. Its antigen is as yet unknown. The chain has TRBV28 and TRBJ1-1; tentative D call: TRBD1 (6 bases). This receptor was obtained from an adult in good health and CMV-seronegative. Sequenced sample: memory CD4+ T cells from blood. CDR3 nucleotides: TGTGCCAGCAGTCAATGCACTACCGGGGGCTCTGGGTGTGAAGCTTTCTTT. This encodes CASSQCTTGGSGCEAFF.